A selection of T cell receptor beta chains follows, all from one sample in a study of T cell responses to AZD1222 COVID-19 vaccine. Generated by immunoSEQ multiplex PCR, the TCRdb table keeps only in-frame clones and is missing some. The table records about 160,000 clones, about nine tenths of them present only once. Sequenced material: peripheral blood, taken on day 0 of AZD1222 vaccination. These receptors came from an adult in good health. The CDR3 runs from the conserved cysteine through the conserved F or W. The D gene is left open where the match is weak. Where a row states a size, it is once, few, many or the class of an expanded clone; other rows omit it.

v_gene	abundance	d_gene	j_gene	len	CDR3aa	CDR3nt
TRBV6-1	-	-	TRBJ1-2	13	CASSEMSADGYTF	TGTGCCAGCAGTGAAATGTCTGCTGATGGCTACACCTTC
TRBV30	-	-	TRBJ1-2	12	CAWSVQQYGYTF	TGTGCCTGGAGTGTACAACAGTATGGCTACACCTTC
TRBV5-1	-	TRBD1	TRBJ1-4	15	CASSSGTGVNEKLFF	TGCGCCAGCAGCTCGGGGACAGGGGTAAATGAAAAACTGTTTTTT
TRBV4-3	-	TRBD1	TRBJ1-2	14	CASSRIQGFYGYTF	TGCGCCAGCAGCCGAATACAGGGGTTCTATGGCTACACCTTC
TRBV5-1	-	TRBD1	TRBJ2-5	15	CASSFTGQGQETQYF	TGCGCCAGCAGCTTTACCGGACAGGGGCAAGAGACCCAGTACTTC
TRBV6-5	-	-	TRBJ1-1	14	CASSYTPGRDEAFF	TGTGCCAGCAGTTACACCCCCGGACGGGATGAAGCTTTCTTT
TRBV2	-	-	TRBJ1-5	15	CASSDLGAGNQPQHF	TGTGCCAGCAGTGATTTAGGGGCAGGCAATCAGCCCCAGCATTTT
TRBV9	once	-	TRBJ1-3	16	CASSGSGQLSGNTIYF	TGTGCCAGCAGCGGTAGTGGACAGCTCTCTGGAAACACCATATATTTT
TRBV28	-	-	TRBJ2-7	11	CASSSTVLQYF	TGTGCCAGCAGTTCCACGGTTCTTCAGTACTTC
TRBV27	-	-	TRBJ1-6	13	CASSGTRESPLHF	TGTGCCAGCAGTGGTACCAGGGAATCACCCCTCCACTTT
TRBV20-1	-	-	TRBJ2-1	11	CSVQGYNEQFF	TGCAGTGTACAGGGATACAATGAGCAGTTCTTC
TRBV7-9	-	-	TRBJ1-4	15	CASSSTQEHEEKLFF	TGTGCCAGCAGCTCCACACAGGAACACGAAGAAAAACTGTTTTTT
TRBV10-3	once	-	TRBJ1-3	11	CAIRWENTIYF	TGTGCCATTCGGTGGGAAAACACCATATATTTT
TRBV6-2/TRBV6-3	once	-	TRBJ2-7	16	CASSYPHGGVSYEQYF	TGTGCCAGCAGTTACCCCCACGGTGGGGTCTCCTACGAGCAGTACTTC
TRBV18	-	-	TRBJ2-2	14	CASSPDGNTGELFF	TGTGCCAGCTCACCCGACGGTAACACCGGGGAGCTGTTTTTT
TRBV19	once	TRBD2	TRBJ2-1	15	CASSIGAGGNNEQFF	TGTGCCAGTAGTATAGGCGCGGGAGGGAATAATGAGCAGTTCTTC
TRBV30	-	-	TRBJ1-2	14	CAWNRVFVSYGYTF	TGTGCCTGGAATAGGGTATTCGTCAGCTATGGCTACACCTTC
TRBV3-1/TRBV3-2	-	TRBD2	TRBJ2-3	19	CASSQELAGGGIGSDTQYF	TGTGCCAGCAGCCAAGAACTAGCGGGGGGAGGGATTGGCTCAGATACGCAGTATTTT
TRBV18	-	TRBD1	TRBJ1-6	17	CASSPGTGDRYNSPLHF	TGTGCCAGCTCACCAGGGACAGGGGACAGGTATAATTCACCCCTCCACTTT
TRBV6-2/TRBV6-3	-	-	TRBJ2-1	15	CASSPKTPEGNEQFF	TGTGCCAGCAGTCCGAAGACCCCTGAGGGCAATGAGCAGTTCTTC
TRBV28	-	-	TRBJ1-2	13	CASTQGRVWGYTF	TGTGCCAGCACCCAAGGGAGGGTCTGGGGCTACACCTTC
TRBV5-1	-	-	TRBJ1-6	13	CASSLVGDSPLHF	TGCGCCAGCAGCTTGGTGGGGGACTCACCCCTCCACTTT
TRBV25-1	-	-	TRBJ1-2	15	CASSESRGPNYGYTF	TGTGCCAGCAGTGAGAGTCGGGGACCTAACTATGGCTACACCTTC
TRBV6-2/TRBV6-3	many	-	TRBJ2-7	13	CASSYQSEDEQYF	TGTGCCAGCAGTTACCAGAGCGAAGACGAGCAGTACTTC
TRBV28	-	-	TRBJ1-5	16	CASSVREGWSNQPQHF	TGTGCCAGCAGCGTACGGGAAGGTTGGAGCAATCAGCCCCAGCATTTT
TRBV7-7	-	TRBD2	TRBJ2-5	13	CASSLSGEETQYF	TGTGCTAGCAGCTTAAGCGGGGAGGAGACCCAGTACTTC
TRBV7-2	-	-	TRBJ2-5	13	CASSSQYQETQYF	TGTGCCAGCAGCTCCCAGTACCAAGAGACCCAGTACTTC
TRBV7-9	-	-	TRBJ2-3	13	CASSLLGADTQYF	TGTGCCAGCAGCTTACTTGGAGCCGATACGCAGTATTTT
TRBV6-5	-	-	TRBJ1-1	13	CASATGRYTEAFF	TGTGCCAGCGCGACGGGGCGGTACACTGAAGCTTTCTTT
TRBV7-9	-	TRBD2	TRBJ2-1	16	CASSPASGRNYNEQFF	TGTGCCAGCAGCCCGGCTAGCGGGAGAAATTACAATGAGCAGTTCTTC
TRBV5-6	once	-	TRBJ1-2	11	CASSSLYGYTF	TGTGCCAGCAGCTCCTTATATGGCTACACCTTC
TRBV6-5	-	-	TRBJ1-1	13	CASTSLLNTEAFF	TGTGCCAGCACCTCCCTATTGAACACTGAAGCTTTCTTT
TRBV7-9	-	-	TRBJ1-4	13	CASSPSAGEKLFF	TGTGCCAGCAGCCCAAGTGCCGGAGAAAAACTGTTTTTT
TRBV7-2	-	TRBD1	TRBJ2-1	16	CASSSNPGTGYNEQFF	TGTGCCAGCAGCTCCAATCCCGGGACAGGTTACAATGAGCAGTTCTTC
TRBV6-5	-	-	TRBJ2-7	12	CASSPGLYEQYF	TGTGCCAGCAGTCCCGGATTATACGAGCAGTACTTC
TRBV9	-	TRBD1	TRBJ1-2	14	CASTKGGQGTSYTF	TGTGCCAGCACAAAGGGGGGACAGGGGACGAGCTACACCTTC
TRBV7-6	-	-	TRBJ1-3	17	CASSPRMGQGFGNTIYF	TGTGCCAGCAGCCCCAGAATGGGGCAGGGCTTTGGAAACACCATATATTTT
TRBV29-1	-	-	TRBJ2-1	13	CSVEGGAALEQFF	TGCAGCGTTGAGGGGGGGGCGGCGCTTGAGCAGTTCTTC
TRBV9	-	-	TRBJ2-1	16	CASSVDDSPLGREQFF	TGTGCCAGCAGCGTAGATGACTCCCCCCTCGGCCGTGAGCAGTTCTTC
TRBV4-2	-	TRBD2	TRBJ2-3	17	CASSQALGLAGENTQYF	TGTGCCAGCAGCCAAGCCCTAGGACTAGCGGGGGAAAATACGCAGTATTTT